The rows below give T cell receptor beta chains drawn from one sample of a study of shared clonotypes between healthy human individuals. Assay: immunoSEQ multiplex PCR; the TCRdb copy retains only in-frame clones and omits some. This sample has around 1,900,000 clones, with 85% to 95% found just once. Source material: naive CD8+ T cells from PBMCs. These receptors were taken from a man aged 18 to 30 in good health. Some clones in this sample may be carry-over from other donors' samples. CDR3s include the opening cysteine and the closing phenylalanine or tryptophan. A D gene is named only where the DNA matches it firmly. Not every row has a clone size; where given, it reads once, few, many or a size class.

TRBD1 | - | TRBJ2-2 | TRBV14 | TGTGCCAGCAGCATGGGACAGGTCCGAACCGGGGAGCTGTTTTTT | CASSMGQVRTGELFF
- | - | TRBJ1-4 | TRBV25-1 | TGTGCCAGCGGAGCCCGTGGGGAAAAACTGTTTTTT | CASGARGEKLFF
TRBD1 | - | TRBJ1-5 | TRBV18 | TGTGCCAGCTCAGAGGACAGGTTTAGCAATCAGCCCCAGCATTTT | CASSEDRFSNQPQHF
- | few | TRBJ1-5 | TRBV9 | TGTGCCAGCAGCGTAGGAGGGGGGAATCAGCCCCAGCATTTT | CASSVGGGNQPQHF
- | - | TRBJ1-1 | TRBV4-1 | TGCGCCAGCAGCCAAGATCTGATGGGTTGGACTGAAGCTTTCTTT | CASSQDLMGWTEAFF
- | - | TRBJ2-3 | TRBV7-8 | TGTGCCATAAGACGGGGCACAGATACGCAGTATTTT | CAIRRGTDTQYF
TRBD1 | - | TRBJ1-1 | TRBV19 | TGTGCCAGTAGTCCCAGGCCCGGGACAGTGGAGGGAGCTTTCTTT | CASSPRPGTVEGAFF
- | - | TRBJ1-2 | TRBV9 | TGTGCCAGCTCTACCTCGCCGGGGGCCGTCTATGGCTACACCTTC | CASSTSPGAVYGYTF
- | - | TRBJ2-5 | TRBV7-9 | TGTGCCAGCACCGTCGGCCTCCAAGAGACCCAGTACTTC | CASTVGLQETQYF
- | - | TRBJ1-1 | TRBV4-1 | TGCGCCAGCAGCCAAGGGGTGGGGGCGGACACTGAAGCTTTCTTT | CASSQGVGADTEAFF
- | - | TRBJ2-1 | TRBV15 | TGTGCCACCAGCAGAGACGTCTACAATGAGCAGTTCTTC | CATSRDVYNEQFF
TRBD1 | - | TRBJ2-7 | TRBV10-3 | TGTGCCATCAGCCTGACGAGGAAGGGGACAGGGACCTCCTACGAGCAGTACTTC | CAISLTRKGTGTSYEQYF
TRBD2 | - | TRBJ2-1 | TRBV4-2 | TGTGCCAGCAGCCAAGATCGTCTAGCGGGGGACAATGAGCAGTTCTTC | CASSQDRLAGDNEQFF
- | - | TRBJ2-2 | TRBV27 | TGTGCCAGCAGTTGGCGTACCGGGGAGCTGTTTTTT | CASSWRTGELFF
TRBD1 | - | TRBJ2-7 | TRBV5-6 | TGTGCCAGCAGCTTGGGACAGGGACGGTCCCACGAGCAGTACTTC | CASSLGQGRSHEQYF
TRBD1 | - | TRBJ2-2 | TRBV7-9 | TGTGCCAGCAGCCCGGCCCCGGGACAGGGCAATACCGGGGAGCTGTTTTTT | CASSPAPGQGNTGELFF
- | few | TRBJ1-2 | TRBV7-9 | TGTGCCAGCAGTTGGGCCCAAAGGAACTATGGCTACACCTTC | CASSWAQRNYGYTF
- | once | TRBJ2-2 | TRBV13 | TGTGCCAGCAGAGAGGGCATGAACACCGGGGAGCTGTTTTTT | CASREGMNTGELFF
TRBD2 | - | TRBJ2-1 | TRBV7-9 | TGTGCCAGCAGCTCCAATGAGCGGGGGAGCAATGAGCAGTTCTTC | CASSSNERGSNEQFF
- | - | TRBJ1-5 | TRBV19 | TGTGCCAGTAGTAAAATGATCCGGAATCAGCCCCAGCATTTT | CASSKMIRNQPQHF
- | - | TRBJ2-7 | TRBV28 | TGTGCCAGCAGTTTGCTCGGGCCCGAGCAGTACTTC | CASSLLGPEQYF
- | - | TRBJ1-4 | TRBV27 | TGTGCCAGCAGTGCAGGGTGGGGAAATGAAAAACTGTTTTTT | CASSAGWGNEKLFF
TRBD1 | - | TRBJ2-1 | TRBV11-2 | TGTGCCAGCAGCTTGGGCCTCGACAGGGTTTTCGGCGAGCAGTTCTTC | CASSLGLDRVFGEQFF
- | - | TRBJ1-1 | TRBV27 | TGTGCCAGCAGGGACAGCTTAGCCACTGAAGCTTTCTTT | CASRDSLATEAFF
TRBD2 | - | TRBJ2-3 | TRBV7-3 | TGTGCCAGCAGCATCCACGCTCGCGGACTAGCGCCAGATACGCAGTATTTT | CASSIHARGLAPDTQYF
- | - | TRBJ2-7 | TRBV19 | TGTGCCAGTAGTATCCCCGGCCGACTCCCCTACGAGCAGTACTTC | CASSIPGRLPYEQYF
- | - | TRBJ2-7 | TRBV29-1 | TGCAGCGTTGTCCTCCCCGGGAGAGGGACCTACGAGCAGTACTTC | CSVVLPGRGTYEQYF
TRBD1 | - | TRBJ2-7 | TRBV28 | TGTGCCAGCAGTTTAGGGACAGACTCCTACGAGCAGTACTTC | CASSLGTDSYEQYF
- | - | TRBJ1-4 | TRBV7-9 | TGTGCCAGCAGCCCGAACAGGGCTGGGAATGAAAAACTGTTTTTT | CASSPNRAGNEKLFF
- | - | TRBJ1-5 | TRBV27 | TGTGCCAGCAGTTTGGTGGGAGGGACACTACCCCAGCATTTT | CASSLVGGTLPQHF
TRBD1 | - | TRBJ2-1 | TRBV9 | TGTGCCAGCAGCTCCCACGGGACAGTTAGCTCCTACAATGAGCAGTTCTTC | CASSSHGTVSSYNEQFF